The rows below give T cell receptor beta chains drawn from one sample of a study of CD8 T cells in Susac syndrome. TCRdb re-analysed the immunoSEQ multiplex PCR reads in MiXCR, keeping a single row per CDR3 protein. The sample has 250,000 to 300,000 distinct CDR3 sequences, approximately 85% seen once. Material: CD8+ T cells from PBMCs. The receptors were gathered from a human donor with multiple sclerosis. CDR3s include the opening cysteine and the closing phenylalanine or tryptophan. D genes are given only for firm matches. The size entry is marked missing in some rows and otherwise reads once, few, many or a size class.

V gene: TRBV28
J gene: TRBJ1-4
clone size: NA
D gene: TRBD1
CDR3 DNA: TGTGCCAGCAGTTTATTTTCCCGAGGGGGCAGGTCTAATGAAAAACTGTTTTTT
CDR3 protein: CASSLFSRGGRSNEKLFF

V gene: TRBV7-7
J gene: TRBJ2-5
clone size: NA
D gene: TRBD2
CDR3 DNA: TGTGCTAGCACCCCGGACGGGCTAGCGGGAGGCCTGACCCAGTACTTC
CDR3 protein: CASTPDGLAGGLTQYF

V gene: TRBV7-9
J gene: TRBJ2-6
clone size: NA
D gene: NA
CDR3 DNA: TGTGCCAGCAGCGCCCCCCACTCTGGGGCCAACGTCCTGACTTTC
CDR3 protein: CASSAPHSGANVLTF

V gene: TRBV28
J gene: TRBJ2-3
clone size: NA
D gene: TRBD1
CDR3 DNA: TGTGCCAGCAGTCTCCGGGACAGACACACAGATACGCAGTATTTT
CDR3 protein: CASSLRDRHTDTQYF

V gene: TRBV3-1
J gene: TRBJ2-5
clone size: NA
D gene: NA
CDR3 DNA: TGTGCCAGCAGCCAAGATTTAGCAGGGCCGATCGGCGAGACCCAGTACTTC
CDR3 protein: CASSQDLAGPIGETQYF

V gene: TRBV10-3
J gene: TRBJ1-1
clone size: NA
D gene: TRBD1
CDR3 DNA: TGTGCCATCATGGACAGGGGATTTGAAGCTTTCTTT
CDR3 protein: CAIMDRGFEAFF

V gene: TRBV11-2
J gene: TRBJ2-3
clone size: NA
D gene: NA
CDR3 DNA: TGTGCCAGCACCTTTAGCCCTGTCCCTAACACAGATACGCAGTATTTT
CDR3 protein: CASTFSPVPNTDTQYF

V gene: TRBV7-9
J gene: TRBJ2-2
clone size: NA
D gene: TRBD2
CDR3 DNA: TGTGCCAGCAGCCCCCCCGGGGGGTCGGCCACCGGGGAGCTGTTTTTT
CDR3 protein: CASSPPGGSATGELFF

V gene: TRBV23-1
J gene: TRBJ1-5
clone size: NA
D gene: NA
CDR3 DNA: TGCGCCAGCAGTCGCCCTCAGAGGATCGTCGAGGGGATCCAGCATTTT
CDR3 protein: CASSRPQRIVEGIQHF

V gene: TRBV7-9
J gene: TRBJ1-2
clone size: once
D gene: NA
CDR3 DNA: TGTGCCAGCAGCTTAGCCGAGCTTAACTATGGCTACACCTTC
CDR3 protein: CASSLAELNYGYTF

V gene: TRBV6-5
J gene: TRBJ1-1
clone size: NA
D gene: TRBD1
CDR3 DNA: TGTGCCAGCAGTTACTCGATGGACAGGGGGCGCGAGGCTTTCTTT
CDR3 protein: CASSYSMDRGREAFF

V gene: TRBV27
J gene: TRBJ1-1
clone size: once
D gene: NA
CDR3 DNA: TGTGCCAGCAGTTGGGCAGGGCGACGCACTGAAGCTTTCTTT
CDR3 protein: CASSWAGRRTEAFF

V gene: TRBV6-5
J gene: TRBJ1-4
clone size: few
D gene: NA
CDR3 DNA: TGTGCCAGCAGTTACTCGAGCAGCTCTAATGAAAAACTGTTTTTT
CDR3 protein: CASSYSSSSNEKLFF

V gene: TRBV6-1
J gene: TRBJ2-4
clone size: NA
D gene: NA
CDR3 DNA: TGTGCCAGCAGGCGGGACCTAGCCAAAAACATTCAGTACTTC
CDR3 protein: CASRRDLAKNIQYF

V gene: TRBV30
J gene: TRBJ2-7
clone size: NA
D gene: TRBD2
CDR3 DNA: TGTGCCTGGAGCCTACCGGGACTAGTTTACGAGCAGTACTTC
CDR3 protein: CAWSLPGLVYEQYF

V gene: TRBV14
J gene: TRBJ2-7
clone size: NA
D gene: NA
CDR3 DNA: TGTGCCAGCAGTAGTACCGTGAAGGTCGAGCAGTACTTC
CDR3 protein: CASSSTVKVEQYF

V gene: TRBV4-1
J gene: TRBJ2-7
clone size: once
D gene: NA
CDR3 DNA: TGCGCCAGCAGCCTTAGATCCGGGACACAATCCTACGAGCAGTACTTC
CDR3 protein: CASSLRSGTQSYEQYF

V gene: TRBV25-1
J gene: TRBJ2-2
clone size: NA
D gene: NA
CDR3 DNA: TGTGCCAGCAGAGAGAACGGGGAGCTGTTTTTT
CDR3 protein: CASRENGELFF

V gene: TRBV5-1
J gene: TRBJ1-2
clone size: NA
D gene: TRBD1
CDR3 DNA: TGCGCCAGCAGCTTGTCGGCTTTGCCGGACAGGGGGCGCGTCGATGGCTACACCTTC
CDR3 protein: CASSLSALPDRGRVDGYTF

V gene: TRBV15
J gene: TRBJ2-7
clone size: NA
D gene: TRBD2
CDR3 DNA: TGTGCCACCAGCAGAGATCAAGGGACTAGCTACGAGCAGTACTTC
CDR3 protein: CATSRDQGTSYEQYF

V gene: TRBV21-1
J gene: TRBJ2-1
clone size: NA
D gene: NA
CDR3 DNA: TGTGCCAGCAGCAAGCCGCGGATAGCGGGAGGGTACAATGAGCAGTTCTTC
CDR3 protein: CASSKPRIAGGYNEQFF

V gene: TRBV30
J gene: TRBJ2-2
clone size: NA
D gene: NA
CDR3 DNA: TGTGCCTGGACGGGAGCAGAAACATCCGGGGAGCTGTTTTTT
CDR3 protein: CAWTGAETSGELFF

V gene: TRBV7-9
J gene: TRBJ2-7
clone size: NA
D gene: NA
CDR3 DNA: TGTGCCAGCAGTCCCCCGAGGAAGGTCTACGAGCAGTACTTC
CDR3 protein: CASSPPRKVYEQYF